A single sample gave rise to the 20 T cell receptor beta chains below, sequenced in a study of T cell responses to AZD1222 COVID-19 vaccine. Sequenced by immunoSEQ multiplex PCR; TCRdb stores in-frame clones only, minus some. The sample has about 130,000 clones, 88% seen once; the top ten hold about 4.2%. The sequences come from peripheral blood, collected on day 0 of AZD1222 vaccination. The receptors originated from an adult in good health.

The chain uses TRBV5-1 and TRBJ2-3; D is possibly TRBD1 or TRBD2 (5 bases each). V was pared by 0 bases and J by 7 bases, with 12 bases between. Germline V gene lookup returns CDR1 SGHRS and CDR2 YFSETQ. The CDR3 length is 14 residues. CDR3 in DNA: TGCGCCAGCAGCTTGGGGCGGGTGGACAATACGCAGTATTTT. It yields the protein CASSLGRVDNTQYF.

This clone appeared once. The chain uses TRBV28 and TRBJ1-5; tentative D call: TRBD1 (6 bases). Trimming stripped 6 bases from V and 3 bases from J, with 15 bases between. This CDR3 is 15 amino acids long. Germline loops: CDR1 MDHEN, CDR2 SYDVKM. CDR3 amino acids: CASRMGGLFNQPQHF. As DNA, the CDR3 is TGTGCCAGCAGGATGGGGGGGCTCTTCAATCAGCCCCAGCATTTT.

This clone was recorded a few times. CDR3 loop: CASSLQSEQYF. The CDR3 bases are TGTGCCAGCAGCTTACAGTCCGAGCAGTACTTC. V is TRBV25-1 and J is TRBJ2-7; D unresolved. Germline V gene sequence: CDR1 MGHDK, CDR2 SYGVNS. Trimming removed 6 bases from V and 6 bases from J, with 9 bases in between. The CDR3 covers 11 residues.

The chain has TRBV7-2 and TRBJ2-3; tentatively, D is TRBD2 (5 bases). V lost 4 bases to trimming and J lost 5 bases, with 10 bases between them. CDR3 length equals 13 residues. CDR1 is SGHTA and CDR2 is FQGNSA in the germline V gene. CDR3 in amino acids: CASSSDYVDTQYF. Written as DNA, the CDR3 is TGTGCCAGCAGCTCAGACTACGTAGATACGCAGTATTTT. The variable domain in full, with the rest retrieved from reference TRBV7-2 and TRBJ2-3, is GAGVSQSPSNKVTEKGKDVELRCDPISGHTALYWYRQSLGQGLEFLIYFQGNSAPDKSGLPSDRFSAERTGGSVSTLTIQRTQQEDSAVYLCASSSDYVDTQYFGPGTRLTVL.

The J gene is TRBJ1-5, the V gene TRBV6-2 or TRBV6-3, with 8 bases lining up with TRBD1. CDR1 is MNHEY and CDR2 is SVGEGT in the germline V gene. After removal of 6 bases from V and 0 bases from J, the junction contained 10 bases not matched to a gene. CDR3 length: 17 residues. Here the CDR3 reads CASSSDRGDYSNQPQHF. The CDR3 DNA sequence: TGTGCCAGCAGCTCCGACAGGGGCGATTATAGCAATCAGCCCCAGCATTTT.

The rearrangement uses TRBV19 and TRBJ2-7, with TRBD1 identical over 8 bases. This CDR3 spans 15 amino acids. CDR1 is LNHDA and CDR2 is SQIVND in the germline V gene (reference sequence). With 5 bases clipped from V and 3 bases from J, the junction kept 9 bases outside the gene matches. The CDR3 sequence is CASSSRGQAIYEQYF. CDR3 sequence (DNA): TGTGCCAGTAGTTCGAGGGGACAGGCTATCTACGAGCAGTACTTC. Variable domain in full (rest from reference TRBV19 and TRBJ2-7): DGGITQSPKYLFRKEGQNVTLSCEQNLNHDAMYWYRQDPGQGLRLIYYSQIVNDFQKGDIAEGYSVSREKKESFPLTVTSAQKNPTAFYLCASSSRGQAIYEQYFGPGTRLTVT.

The chain uses TRBV23-1 and TRBJ1-1, with D maybe TRBD1 (6 bases). TRBV23-1 counts as an open reading frame of uncertain function. The CDR3 has 15 residues. With 5 bases removed from V and 1 base from J, the gap between germline ends came to 14 bases. The CDR3 DNA reads TGCGCCAGCAGTAAAAGGGGGTTAGGGAACACTGAAGCTTTCTTT. Amino acid sequence: CASSKRGLGNTEAFF.

The chain carries TRBV29-1 and TRBJ1-1; D is unresolved. The CDR3 spans 12 residues. V was shortened by 4 bases and J by 1 base, with 7 bases between the two germline ends. The germline V gene encodes CDR1 SQVTM and CDR2 ANQGSEA. The CDR3 sequence is CSVVAANTEAFF. The DNA of the CDR3 is TGCAGCGTTGTAGCAGCGAACACTGAAGCTTTCTTT.

Here the CDR3 reads CASSSNSGGNEQYF. CDR3 DNA sequence: TGTGCCAGCAGCTCAAACTCAGGGGGCAACGAGCAGTACTTC. The gene calls are TRBV11-2 and TRBJ2-7, with TRBD1 matching 8 bases. Losses at the gene ends were 4 bases for V and 5 bases for J; bases not matched to a gene: 7. CDR1 SGHAT and CDR2 FQNNGV come from the germline V gene. This CDR3 is 14 amino acids long.

This clone has just one count. The V call is TRBV4-1, the J call TRBJ1-2; 9 nucleotides line up with TRBD1. Germline values: CDR1 MGHRA, CDR2 YSYEKL. The CDR3 consists of 15 residues. The V gene end was trimmed by 6 bases and the J gene end by 4 bases; junction bases not matched to a gene: 9. Written as DNA, the CDR3 is TGCGCCAGCAGTTCTGGACAGGGGATAGTCTATGGCTACACCTTC. Protein sequence: CASSSGQGIVYGYTF.

V and J are TRBV3-1 (or the pseudogene TRBV3-2) and TRBJ1-1; tentative D call: TRBD1 (6 bases). CDR3 length: 15 amino acids. Deletions cut 4 bases from V and 1 base from J, with 13 bases between. Germline V gives CDR1 LGHDT, CDR2 YNNKEL (reference sequence). In DNA form, the CDR3 reads TGTGCCAGCAGCCCCTCGGGACACCCGAACACTGAAGCTTTCTTT. It yields the protein CASSPSGHPNTEAFF.

This chain links TRBV27 with TRBJ2-5; no firm D call. Germline-derived CDR1 and CDR2 are MNHEY and SMNVEV (reference sequence). V was trimmed by 6 bases and J by 2 bases, leaving 7 bases between them. This CDR3 has 12 residues. Written as DNA, the CDR3 is TGTGCCAGCAGAGGAGTTCAAGAGACCCAGTACTTC. Translated: CASRGVQETQYF.

V is TRBV7-8 and J is TRBJ1-4; D unclear. The CDR3 length is 14 residues. V lost 2 bases and J 6 bases, leaving 10 bases between the germline ends. The germline CDR1 and CDR2 sequences are SGHVS and FQNEAQ. For the CDR3, the DNA is TGTGCCAGCAGCTTACGACGGAATCATGAAAAACTGTTTTTT. The encoded protein is CASSLRRNHEKLFF. The whole variable domain, remainder taken from reference TRBV7-8 and TRBJ1-4, is GAGVSQSPRYKVAKRGQDVALRCDPISGHVSLFWYQQALGQGPEFLTYFQNEAQLDKSGLPSDRFFAERPEGSVSTLKIQRTQQEDSAVYLCASSLRRNHEKLFFGSGTQLSVL.

V usage is TRBV6-5 and J usage is TRBJ2-5; weak D call: TRBD1 (5 bases). V dropped 2 bases and J dropped 5 bases, with 9 bases sitting between them. This CDR3 contains 13 residues. The germline gives CDR1 MNHEY, CDR2 SVGAGI. The CDR3, as DNA: TGTGCCAGCAGTTACACAGGCAGGGAGACCCAGTACTTC. Protein sequence: CASSYTGRETQYF.

The chain combines TRBV9 with TRBJ2-7, with TRBD2 as a possible D gene (7 bases). Trimming removed 3 bases at V and 7 bases at J, with 14 bases between. This CDR3 is 13 amino acids long. Germline assignment: CDR1 SGDLS and CDR2 YYNGEE. This CDR3 is CASSGGGGREQYF. The CDR3 region has the DNA TGTGCCAGCAGCGGAGGGGGAGGGAGAGAGCAGTACTTC.

This clone turned up a few times. The J gene is TRBJ2-7, the V gene TRBV14; possible D gene TRBD1, 5 bases. The length of the CDR3 is 14 residues. CDR1 and CDR2 (germline): SGHDN, FVKESK. Trimming took off 2 bases at V and 1 base at J, with 9 bases between the two ends. The CDR3 protein is CASSQQGYSYEQYF. The CDR3, as DNA: TGTGCCAGCAGCCAACAGGGCTATTCCTACGAGCAGTACTTC.

This clone was observed once. This rearrangement joins TRBV27 to TRBJ1-6; TRBD1 matches at 7 bases. Germline CDR1 is MNHEY and CDR2 is SMNVEV (reference sequence). The junction had 6 bases not matched to a gene; V was cut back by 5 bases and J by 5 bases. This CDR3 has 15 amino acids. CDR3 region: CASSLAGTDNSPLHF. In DNA, the CDR3 is TGTGCCAGCAGTCTCGCTGGGACAGATAATTCACCCCTCCACTTT.

This sequence joins TRBV5-8 and TRBJ2-3, with 7 bases lining up with TRBD1. With 6 bases clipped from V and 1 base from J, the junction kept 5 bases outside the gene matches. Germline loops: CDR1 SGHTS, CDR2 YDEGEE. The CDR3 runs to 14 residues. CDR3 DNA sequence: TGTGCCAGCACCCCAGGGACAGGCACAGATACGCAGTATTTT. As protein: CASTPGTGTDTQYF.

The chain recombines TRBV29-1 with TRBJ1-2; D not resolved. Germline V gene lookup returns CDR1 SQVTM and CDR2 ANQGSEA. This CDR3 spans 14 amino acids. V dropped 2 bases and J dropped 4 bases, with 14 bases sitting between them. DNA of the CDR3: TGCAGCGTTGAAATTCCGGGTAGGGTCTATGGCTACACCTTC. It encodes CSVEIPGRVYGYTF.

J is TRBJ1-6 and V is TRBV28, with 10 positions matching TRBD1. V lost 5 bases and J lost 8; bases outside the gene matches: 6. Germline values: CDR1 MDHEN, CDR2 SYDVKM. The length of the CDR3 is 15 residues. CDR3 protein: CASSPPGQGYSPLHF. The DNA of the CDR3 is TGTGCCAGCAGTCCCCCGGGACAGGGGTATTCACCCCTCCACTTT. The whole variable domain, filled in from reference TRBV28 and TRBJ1-6, reads DVKVTQSSRYLVKRTGEKVFLECVQDMDHENMFWYRQDPGLGLRLIYFSYDVKMKEKGDIPEGYSVSREKKERFSLILESASTNQTSMYLCASSPPGQGYSPLHFGNGTRLTVT.